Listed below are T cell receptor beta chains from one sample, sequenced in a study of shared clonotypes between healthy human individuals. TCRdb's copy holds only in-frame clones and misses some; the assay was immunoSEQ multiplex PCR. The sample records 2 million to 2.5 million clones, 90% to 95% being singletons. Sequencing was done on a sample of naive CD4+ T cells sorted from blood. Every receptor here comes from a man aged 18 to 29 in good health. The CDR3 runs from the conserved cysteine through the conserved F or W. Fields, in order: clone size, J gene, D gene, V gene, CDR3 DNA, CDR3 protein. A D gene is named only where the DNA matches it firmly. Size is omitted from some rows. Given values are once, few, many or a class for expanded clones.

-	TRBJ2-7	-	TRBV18	TGTGCCAGCTCCACCGGACGGGTGTCCTACGAGCAGTACTTC	CASSTGRVSYEQYF
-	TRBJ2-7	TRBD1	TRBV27	TGTGCCAGCAGTTTATCGACGGGACAGGGGGGCTACGAGCAGTACTTC	CASSLSTGQGGYEQYF
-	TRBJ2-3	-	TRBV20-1	TGCAGTGCCTACAGGGAATATACGCAGTATTTT	CSAYREYTQYF
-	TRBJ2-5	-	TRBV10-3	TGTGCCATCAGTGAGGGGATGCCAGAGACCCAGTACTTC	CAISEGMPETQYF
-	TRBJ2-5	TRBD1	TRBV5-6	TGTGCCAGCAGCAACCGGGACAGGGGACAAGAGACCCAGTACTTC	CASSNRDRGQETQYF
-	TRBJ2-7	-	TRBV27	TGTGCCAGCAGTTTATTTGGCGGGGGCCCCTCCTACGAGCAGTACTTC	CASSLFGGGPSYEQYF
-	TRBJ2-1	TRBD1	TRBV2	TGTGCCAGCAGGGGACAGGGTCGAAATGAGCAGTTCTTC	CASRGQGRNEQFF
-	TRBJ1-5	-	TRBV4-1	TGCGCCAGCAGCCAAGTCCAGAATAGCAATCAGCCCCAGCATTTT	CASSQVQNSNQPQHF
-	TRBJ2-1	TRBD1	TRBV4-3	TGCGCCAGCAGCCAAAATCCAGGGGGAAATGAGCAGTTCTTC	CASSQNPGGNEQFF
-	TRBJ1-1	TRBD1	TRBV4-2	TGTGCCAGCAGCTGGACAGGGGGCAAAAACACTGAAGCTTTCTTT	CASSWTGGKNTEAFF
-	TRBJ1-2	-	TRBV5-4	TGTGCCAGCACCACCGGTACTATAGGGGGCTACACCTTC	CASTTGTIGGYTF
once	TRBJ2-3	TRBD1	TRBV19	TGTGCCACCAGACAGGGAAGCACAGATACGCAGTATTTT	CATRQGSTDTQYF
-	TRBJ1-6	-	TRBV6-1	TGTGCCAGCAGTGAACAGGGGCTCAATTCACCCCTCCACTTT	CASSEQGLNSPLHF
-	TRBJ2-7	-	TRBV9	TGTGCCAGCAGCGTAGGCCACGAGCAGTACTTC	CASSVGHEQYF
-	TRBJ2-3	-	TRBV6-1	TGTGCCAGCAGTGAACAGGTGGCAGATACGCAGTATTTT	CASSEQVADTQYF
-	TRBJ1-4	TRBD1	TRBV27	TGTGCCAGCAGTCTTAGAGGACAGGGGAATGAAAAACTGTTTTTT	CASSLRGQGNEKLFF
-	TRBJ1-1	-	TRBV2	TGTGCCAGCAAGGGGGATGGTACGAACACTGAAGCTTTCTTT	CASKGDGTNTEAFF
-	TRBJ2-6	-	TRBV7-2	TGTGCCAGCACCCCGGAGGGATCTGGGGCCAACGTCCTGACTTTC	CASTPEGSGANVLTF
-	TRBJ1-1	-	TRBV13	TGTGCCAGCACCCGAGACAGGCGGAACACTGAAGCTTTCTTT	CASTRDRRNTEAFF
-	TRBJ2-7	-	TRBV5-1	TGCGCCAGCAGCTTGGGTTACGTCCGGGACTCCGAGCAGTACTTC	CASSLGYVRDSEQYF
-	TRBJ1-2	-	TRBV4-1	TGCGCCAGCAGCCAATCCCAAATTTCAGGGCCCCTTTGGGGCTATGGCTACACCTTC	CASSQSQISGPLWGYGYTF
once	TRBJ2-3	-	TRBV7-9	TGTGCCAGCAGCGGGGCTAACAAGGGAAGGGATACGCAGTATTTT	CASSGANKGRDTQYF
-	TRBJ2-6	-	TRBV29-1	TGCAGCGTTCTTTCGGACAGCAGGCTAACTGGGGCCAACGTCCTGACTTTC	CSVLSDSRLTGANVLTF
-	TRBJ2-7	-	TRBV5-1	TGCGCCAGCACTGAAGGGAACTCTCTCGAGCAGTACTTC	CASTEGNSLEQYF
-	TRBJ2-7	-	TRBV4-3	TGCGCCAGCAGCCAAGACTCCCTCCCCTCGGAGCAGTACTTC	CASSQDSLPSEQYF
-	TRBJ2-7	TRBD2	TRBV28	TGTGCCAGCAGTGCCCTAGCGGGGGGGGTCTACGAGCAGTACTTC	CASSALAGGVYEQYF
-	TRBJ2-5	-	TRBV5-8	TGTGCCAGCAGTCTCGGACTGTTACAAGAGACCCAGTACTTC	CASSLGLLQETQYF
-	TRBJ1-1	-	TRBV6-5	TGTGCCAGCAGTTTGCCTGGGAGGACTGAAGCTTTCTTT	CASSLPGRTEAFF
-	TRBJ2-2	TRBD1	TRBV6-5	TGTGCCAGCACCCTAAGACCGGGACAGGGTTGGTTGTTTTTT	CASTLRPGQGWLFF
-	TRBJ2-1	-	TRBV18	TGTGCCAGCTCACCCATCATCTGGGACAATGAGCAGTTCTTC	CASSPIIWDNEQFF
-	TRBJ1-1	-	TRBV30	TGTGCCTGGAGTGGGACAGAAAACACTGAAGCTTTCTTT	CAWSGTENTEAFF
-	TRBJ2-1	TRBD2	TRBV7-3	TGTGCCAGCAGCTTAATGGGACTAGCGGATGGTAATGAGCAGTTCTTC	CASSLMGLADGNEQFF
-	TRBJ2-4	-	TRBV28	TGTGCCAGCAGGGCCTCCGGGGGCTCAGCCAAAAACATTCAGTACTTC	CASRASGGSAKNIQYF
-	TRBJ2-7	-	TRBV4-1	TGCGCCAGCAGCCAAGGTCTGGGCAGCTCCTACGAGCAGTACTTC	CASSQGLGSSYEQYF
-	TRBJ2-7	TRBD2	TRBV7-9	TGTGCCAGCAGCTCCTCGCCGGTCCTAGCGGGGCACGAGCAGTACTTC	CASSSSPVLAGHEQYF
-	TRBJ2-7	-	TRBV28	TGTGCCAGCAGTCCCATGAACTACGAGCAGTACTTC	CASSPMNYEQYF
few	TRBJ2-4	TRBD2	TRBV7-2	TGTGCCAGCAGCGACGAGCGGGGGGGCATGTCCAAAAACATTCAGTACTTC	CASSDERGGMSKNIQYF
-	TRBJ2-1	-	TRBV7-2	TGTGCCAGCAGCTGGTACAATGAGCAGTTCTTC	CASSWYNEQFF
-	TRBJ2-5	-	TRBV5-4	TGTGCCAGCAGCCAAATAGGGGCTCAAGAGACCCAGTACTTC	CASSQIGAQETQYF
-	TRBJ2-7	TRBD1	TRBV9	TGTGCCAGCAGCGTAGCTGGGAACCGACAGGGGATCGACGAGCAGTACTTC	CASSVAGNRQGIDEQYF
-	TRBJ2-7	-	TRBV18	TGTGCCAGCTCACCAGGGGCTAGCTTCTCCTACGAGCAGTACTTC	CASSPGASFSYEQYF
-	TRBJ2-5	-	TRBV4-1	TGCGCCAGCAGCCGGGGACTGATCCTCCAAGAGACCCAGTACTTC	CASSRGLILQETQYF
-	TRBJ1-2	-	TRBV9	TGTGCCAGCAGCGTAGCTACGGTGGGGCATGGCTACACCTTC	CASSVATVGHGYTF